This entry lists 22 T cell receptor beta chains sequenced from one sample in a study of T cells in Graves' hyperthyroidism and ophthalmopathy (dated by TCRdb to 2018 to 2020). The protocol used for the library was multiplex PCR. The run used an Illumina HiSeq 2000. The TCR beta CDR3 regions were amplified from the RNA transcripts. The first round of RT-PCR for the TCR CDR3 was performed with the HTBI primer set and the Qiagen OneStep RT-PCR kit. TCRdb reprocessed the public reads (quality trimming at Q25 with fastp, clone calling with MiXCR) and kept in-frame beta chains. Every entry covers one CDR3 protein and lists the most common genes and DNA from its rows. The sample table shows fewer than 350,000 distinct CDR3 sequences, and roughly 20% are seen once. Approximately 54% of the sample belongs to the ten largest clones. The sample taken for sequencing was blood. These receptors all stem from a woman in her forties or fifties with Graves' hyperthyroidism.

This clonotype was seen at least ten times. CDR3 bases: TGTGCCAGCAGTTTAGGTAGCCTACGTTACAGGGGCCATGGCTACACCTTC. It is translated as CASSLGSLRYRGHGYTF. The rearrangement links TRBV28 to TRBJ1-2; 7 nucleotides line up with TRBD1. The CDR3 length is 17 residues. After removal of 2 bases from V and 6 bases from J, the junction contained 15 bases not matched to a gene. The V gene's germline CDR1 is MDHEN and CDR2 SYDVKM.

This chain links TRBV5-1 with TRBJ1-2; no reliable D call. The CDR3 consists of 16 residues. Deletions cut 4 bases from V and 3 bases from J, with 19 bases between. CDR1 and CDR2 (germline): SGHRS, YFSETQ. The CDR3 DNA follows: TGCGCCAGCAGCCCGGACCGAGGTCTAATGGACTATGGCTACACCTTC. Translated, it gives CASSPDRGLMDYGYTF. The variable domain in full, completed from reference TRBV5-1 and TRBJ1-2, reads KAGVTQTPRYLIKTRGQQVTLSCSPISGHRSVSWYQQTPGQGLQFLFEYFSETQRNKGNFPGRFSGRQFSNSRSEMNVSTLELGDSALYLCASSPDRGLMDYGYTFGSGTRLTVV.

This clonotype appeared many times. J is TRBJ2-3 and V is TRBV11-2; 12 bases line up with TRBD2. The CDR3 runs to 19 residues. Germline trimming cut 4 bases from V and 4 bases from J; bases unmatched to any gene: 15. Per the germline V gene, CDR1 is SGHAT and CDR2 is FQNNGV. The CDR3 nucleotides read TGTGCCAGCAGCTCCTCCCCGAGGGCTAGCGGGGGGGCCTCAGATACGCAGTATTTT. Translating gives CASSSSPRASGGASDTQYF.

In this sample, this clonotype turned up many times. The CDR3 sequence is CASSLGRDEQYF. The CDR3 DNA reads as TGTGCCAGCAGCTTAGGCAGGGACGAGCAGTACTTC. The gene calls are TRBV11-2 and TRBJ2-7; tentatively, D is TRBD1 (5 bases). The CDR3 sequence is 12 residues long. In germline, CDR1 is SGHAT, CDR2 FQNNGV. V lost 1 base to trimming and J lost 5 bases, with 6 bases between them.

The CDR3 sequence: CASSSGTVFCEQYF. The DNA of the CDR3 is TGTGCCAGCAGTTCGGGGACAGTATTTTGCGAGCAGTACTTC. This chain links TRBV12-3 or TRBV12-4 with TRBJ2-7, with 7 bases lining up with TRBD1. The trim removed 4 bases at V and 6 bases at J, leaving 9 bases unmatched. This CDR3 has 14 residues.

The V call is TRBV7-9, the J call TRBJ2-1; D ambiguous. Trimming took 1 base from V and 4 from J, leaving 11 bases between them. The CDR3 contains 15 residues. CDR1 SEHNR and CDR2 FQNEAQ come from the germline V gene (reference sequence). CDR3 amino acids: CASSLVSLGYNEQFF. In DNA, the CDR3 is TGTGCCAGCAGCTTAGTCTCCCTAGGATACAATGAGCAGTTCTTC. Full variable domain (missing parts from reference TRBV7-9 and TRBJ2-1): DTGVSQNPRHKITKRGQNVTFRCDPISEHNRLYWYRQTLGQGPEFLTYFQNEAQLEKSRLLSDRFSAERPKGSFSTLEIQRTEQGDSAMYLCASSLVSLGYNEQFFGPGTRLTVL.

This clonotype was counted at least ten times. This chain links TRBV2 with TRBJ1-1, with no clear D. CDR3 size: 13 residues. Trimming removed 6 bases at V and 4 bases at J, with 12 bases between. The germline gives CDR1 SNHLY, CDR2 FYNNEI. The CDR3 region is CASRDRELTEAFF. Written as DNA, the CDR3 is TGTGCCAGCAGAGACCGGGAACTCACTGAAGCTTTCTTT.

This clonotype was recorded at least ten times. CDR3 amino acids: CASSFRAIGAEAFF. The CDR3 bases are TGTGCCAGCAGTTTCAGGGCGATCGGGGCTGAAGCTTTCTTT. The V and J genes are TRBV28 and TRBJ1-1, with D tentatively TRBD1 (5 bases). V was clipped by 3 bases and J by 6 bases, with 14 bases between them. Germline values: CDR1 MDHEN, CDR2 SYDVKM. The CDR3 runs 14 residues.

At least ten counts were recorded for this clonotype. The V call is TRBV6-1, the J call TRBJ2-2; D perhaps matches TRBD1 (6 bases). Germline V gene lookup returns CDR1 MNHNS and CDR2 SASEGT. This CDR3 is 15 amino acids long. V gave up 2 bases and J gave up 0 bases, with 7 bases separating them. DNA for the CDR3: TGTGCCAGCAGTGAAAAGGGGGCGAACACCGGGGAGCTGTTTTTT. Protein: CASSEKGANTGELFF.

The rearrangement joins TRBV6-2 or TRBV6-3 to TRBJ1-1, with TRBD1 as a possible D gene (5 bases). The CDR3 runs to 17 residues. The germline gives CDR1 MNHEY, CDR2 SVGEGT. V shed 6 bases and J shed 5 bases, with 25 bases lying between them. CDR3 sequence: CASSRGHPSLPGTEAFF. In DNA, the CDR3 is TGTGCCAGCAGCCGAGGACATCCGTCATTGCCTGGGACTGAAGCTTTCTTT.

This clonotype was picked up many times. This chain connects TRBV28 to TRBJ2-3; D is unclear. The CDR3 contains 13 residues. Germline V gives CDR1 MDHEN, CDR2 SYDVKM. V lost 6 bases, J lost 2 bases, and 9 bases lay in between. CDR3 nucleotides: TGTGCCAGCAGGGGTGGGTACACAGATACGCAGTATTTT. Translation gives CASRGGYTDTQYF.

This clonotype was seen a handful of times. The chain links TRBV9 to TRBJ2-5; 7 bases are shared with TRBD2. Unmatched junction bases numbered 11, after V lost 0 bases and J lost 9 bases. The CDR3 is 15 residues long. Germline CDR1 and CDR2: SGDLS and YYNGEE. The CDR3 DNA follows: TGTGCCAGCAGCGTAGGTCTAGCGGTTGGGGAGGCCCAGTACTTC. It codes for CASSVGLAVGEAQYF.

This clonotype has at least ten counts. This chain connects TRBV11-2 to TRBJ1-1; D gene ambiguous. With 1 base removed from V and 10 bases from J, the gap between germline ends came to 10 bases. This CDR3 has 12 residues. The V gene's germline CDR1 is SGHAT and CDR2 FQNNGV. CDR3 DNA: TGTGCCAGCAGCTTAGCTACTCAGCGAGCTTTCTTT. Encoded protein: CASSLATQRAFF. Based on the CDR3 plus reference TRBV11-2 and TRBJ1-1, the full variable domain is EAGVAQSPRYKIIEKRQSVAFWCNPISGHATLYWYQQILGQGPKLLIQFQNNGVVDDSQLPKDRFSAERLKGVDSTLKIQPAKLEDSAVYLCASSLATQRAFFGQGTRLTVV.

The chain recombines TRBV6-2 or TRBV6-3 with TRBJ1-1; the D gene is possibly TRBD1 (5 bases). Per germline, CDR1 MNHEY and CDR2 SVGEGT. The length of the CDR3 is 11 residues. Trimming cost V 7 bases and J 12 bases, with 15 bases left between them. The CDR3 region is CASTSAGLTFF. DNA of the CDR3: TGTGCCAGCACAAGCGCGGGGCTGACTTTCTTT.

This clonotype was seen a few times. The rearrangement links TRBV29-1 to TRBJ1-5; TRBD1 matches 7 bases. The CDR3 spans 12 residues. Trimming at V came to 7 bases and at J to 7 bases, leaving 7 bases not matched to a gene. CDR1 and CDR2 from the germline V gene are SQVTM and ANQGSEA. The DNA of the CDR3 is TGCAGCGCCGGGAAACAGGGGCAGCCCCAGCATTTT. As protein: CSAGKQGQPQHF.

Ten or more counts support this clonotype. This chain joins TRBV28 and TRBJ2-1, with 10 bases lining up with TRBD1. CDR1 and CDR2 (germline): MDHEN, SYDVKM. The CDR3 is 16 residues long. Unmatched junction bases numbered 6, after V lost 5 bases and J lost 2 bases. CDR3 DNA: TGTGCCAGCAGTATCTTCGGGACAGGGGCCTACAATGAGCAGTTCTTC. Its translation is CASSIFGTGAYNEQFF. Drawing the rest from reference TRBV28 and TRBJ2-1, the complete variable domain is DVKVTQSSRYLVKRTGEKVFLECVQDMDHENMFWYRQDPGLGLRLIYFSYDVKMKEKGDIPEGYSVSREKKERFSLILESASTNQTSMYLCASSIFGTGAYNEQFFGPGTRLTVL.

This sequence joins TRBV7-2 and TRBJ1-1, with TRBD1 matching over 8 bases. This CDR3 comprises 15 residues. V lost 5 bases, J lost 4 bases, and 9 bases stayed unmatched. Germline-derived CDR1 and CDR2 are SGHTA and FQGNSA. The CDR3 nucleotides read TGTGCCAGCAGCCCAACAGGGGGATGGGGCACTGAAGCTTTCTTT. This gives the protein CASSPTGGWGTEAFF.

CDR3: CSATAQGASGYTF. The DNA for the CDR3 is TGCAGTGCAACCGCGCAGGGGGCGTCTGGCTACACCTTC. The rearrangement uses TRBV20-1 and TRBJ1-2; 8 bases align to TRBD1. Germline trimming cut 6 bases from V and 7 bases from J; bases unmatched to any gene: 10. Germline loops: CDR1 DFQATT, CDR2 SNEGSKA (reference sequence). The CDR3 has 13 residues.

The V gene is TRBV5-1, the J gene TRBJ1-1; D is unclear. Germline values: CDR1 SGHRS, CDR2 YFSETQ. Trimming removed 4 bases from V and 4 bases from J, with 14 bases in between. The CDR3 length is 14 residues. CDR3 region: CASSPGAYPTEAFF. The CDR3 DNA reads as TGCGCCAGCAGCCCAGGCGCTTACCCCACTGAAGCTTTCTTT. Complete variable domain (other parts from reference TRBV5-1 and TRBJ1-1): KAGVTQTPRYLIKTRGQQVTLSCSPISGHRSVSWYQQTPGQGLQFLFEYFSETQRNKGNFPGRFSGRQFSNSRSEMNVSTLELGDSALYLCASSPGAYPTEAFFGQGTRLTVV.

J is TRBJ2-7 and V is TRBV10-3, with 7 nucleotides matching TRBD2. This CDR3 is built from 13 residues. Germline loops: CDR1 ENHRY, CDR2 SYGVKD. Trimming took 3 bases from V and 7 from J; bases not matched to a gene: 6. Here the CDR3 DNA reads TGTGCCATCAGTGATCTAGCGGACTCTGAGCAGTACGTC. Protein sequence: CAISDLADSEQYV.

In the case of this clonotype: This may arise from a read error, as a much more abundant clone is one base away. The CDR3 spells CASSQRPDRWCGYTF. The CDR3 bases are TGTGCCAGCAGCCAAAGACCAGACAGGTGGTGTGGCTACACCTTC. The chain couples TRBV3-1 to TRBJ1-2; perhaps TRBD1 as D (6 bases). The CDR3 covers 15 residues. Germline V lookup: CDR1 LGHDT, CDR2 YNNKEL (reference sequence). The ends were cut back, 2 bases at V and 7 bases at J, with 17 bases in the middle.

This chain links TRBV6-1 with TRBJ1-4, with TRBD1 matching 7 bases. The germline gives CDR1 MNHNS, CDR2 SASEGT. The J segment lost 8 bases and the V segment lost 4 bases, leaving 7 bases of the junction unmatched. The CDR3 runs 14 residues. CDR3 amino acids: CASSATRGGEKLFF. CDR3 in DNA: TGTGCCAGCAGTGCAACCCGAGGGGGCGAAAAACTGTTTTTT.